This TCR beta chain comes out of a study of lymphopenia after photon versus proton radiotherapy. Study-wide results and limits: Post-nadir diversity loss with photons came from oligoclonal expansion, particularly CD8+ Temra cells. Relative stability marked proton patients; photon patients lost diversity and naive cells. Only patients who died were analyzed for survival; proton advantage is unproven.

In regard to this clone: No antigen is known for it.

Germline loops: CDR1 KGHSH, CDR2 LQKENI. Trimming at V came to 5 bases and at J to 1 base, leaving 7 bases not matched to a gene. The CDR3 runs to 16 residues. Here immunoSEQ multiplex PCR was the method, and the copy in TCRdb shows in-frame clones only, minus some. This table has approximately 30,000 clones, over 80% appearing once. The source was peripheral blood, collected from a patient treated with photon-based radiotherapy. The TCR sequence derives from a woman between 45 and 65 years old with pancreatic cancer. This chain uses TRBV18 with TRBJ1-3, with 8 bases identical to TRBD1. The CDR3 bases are TGTGCCAGCTCAAAAGACAGGGGCTCATCTGGAAACACCATATATTTT. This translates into CASSKDRGSSGNTIYF. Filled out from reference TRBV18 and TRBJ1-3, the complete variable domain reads NAGVMQNPRHLVRRRGQEARLRCSPMKGHSHVYWYRQLPEEGLKFMVYLQKENIIDESGMPKERFSAEFPKEGPSILRIQQVVRGDSAAYFCASSKDRGSSGNTIYFGEGSWLTVV.